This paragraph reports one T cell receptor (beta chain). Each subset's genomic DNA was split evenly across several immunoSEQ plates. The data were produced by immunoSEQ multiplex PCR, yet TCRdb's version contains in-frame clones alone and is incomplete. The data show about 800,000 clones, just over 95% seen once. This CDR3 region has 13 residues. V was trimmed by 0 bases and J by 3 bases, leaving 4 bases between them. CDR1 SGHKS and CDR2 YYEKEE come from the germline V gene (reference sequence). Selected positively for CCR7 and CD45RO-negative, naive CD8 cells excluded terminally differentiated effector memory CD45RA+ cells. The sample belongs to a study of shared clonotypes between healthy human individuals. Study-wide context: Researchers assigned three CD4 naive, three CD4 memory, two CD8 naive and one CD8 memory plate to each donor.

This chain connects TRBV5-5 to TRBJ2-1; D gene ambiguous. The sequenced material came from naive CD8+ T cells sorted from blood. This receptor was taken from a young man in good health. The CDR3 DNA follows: TGTGCCAGCAGCTTGGCCGACTACAATGAGCAGTTCTTC. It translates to CASSLADYNEQFF.